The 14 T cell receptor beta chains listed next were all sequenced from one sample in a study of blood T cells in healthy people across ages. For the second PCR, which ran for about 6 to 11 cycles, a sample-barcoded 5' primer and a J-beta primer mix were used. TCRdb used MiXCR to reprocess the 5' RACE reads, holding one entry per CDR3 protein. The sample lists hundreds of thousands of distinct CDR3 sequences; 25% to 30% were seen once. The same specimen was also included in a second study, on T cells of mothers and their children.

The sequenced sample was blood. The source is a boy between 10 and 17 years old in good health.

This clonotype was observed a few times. Here the CDR3 reads CSARGNNNEKLFF. The CDR3 DNA reads as TGCAGTGCTAGAGGAAACAATAATGAAAAACTGTTTTTT. V usage is TRBV20-1 and J usage is TRBJ1-4, with D unresolved. The germline V and J ends were trimmed by 1 base and 4 bases, with 7 bases remaining between them. From germline, CDR1 is DFQATT and CDR2 SNEGSKA (reference sequence). This CDR3 spans 13 amino acids.

The CDR3 spells CSGQQGNYGYTF. CDR3 nucleotide sequence: TGCAGCGGGCAACAGGGCAACTATGGCTACACCTTC. The J gene is TRBJ1-2, the V gene TRBV29-1; possible D gene TRBD1, 6 bases. This CDR3 comprises 12 residues. Trimming took off 7 bases at V and 2 bases at J, with 11 bases between the two ends. The germline CDR1 and CDR2 sequences are SQVTM and ANQGSEA.

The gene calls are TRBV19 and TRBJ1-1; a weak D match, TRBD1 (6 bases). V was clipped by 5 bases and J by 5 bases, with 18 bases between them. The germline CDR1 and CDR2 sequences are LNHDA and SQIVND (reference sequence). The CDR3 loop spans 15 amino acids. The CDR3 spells CASSLRGQRETEAFF. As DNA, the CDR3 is TGTGCCAGTAGTCTGCGGGGACAAAGGGAAACTGAAGCTTTCTTT.

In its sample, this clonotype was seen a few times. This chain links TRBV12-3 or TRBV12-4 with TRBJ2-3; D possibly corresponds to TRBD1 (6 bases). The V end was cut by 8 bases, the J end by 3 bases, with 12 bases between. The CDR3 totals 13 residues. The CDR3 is CASGATGTDTQYF. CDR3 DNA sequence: TGTGCCAGCGGAGCCACAGGGACAGATACGCAGTATTTT.

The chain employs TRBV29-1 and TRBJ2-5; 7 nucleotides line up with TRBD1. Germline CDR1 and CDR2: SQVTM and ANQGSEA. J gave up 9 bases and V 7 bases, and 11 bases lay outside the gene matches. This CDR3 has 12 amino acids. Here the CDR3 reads CSADAFQGAQYF. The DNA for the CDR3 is TGCAGCGCGGATGCGTTTCAGGGGGCCCAGTACTTC. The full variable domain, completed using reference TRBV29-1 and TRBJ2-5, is SAVISQKPSRDICQRGTSLTIQCQVDSQVTMMFWYRQQPGQSLTLIATANQGSEATYESGFVIDKFPISRPNLTFSTLTVSNMSPEDSSIYLCSADAFQGAQYFGPGTRLLVL.

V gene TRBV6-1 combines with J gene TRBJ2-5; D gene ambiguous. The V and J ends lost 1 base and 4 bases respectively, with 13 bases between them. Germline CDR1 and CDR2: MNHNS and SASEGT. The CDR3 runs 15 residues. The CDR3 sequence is CASSEGLGYGETQYF. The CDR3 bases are TGTGCCAGCAGTGAAGGGCTCGGGTACGGAGAGACCCAGTACTTC.

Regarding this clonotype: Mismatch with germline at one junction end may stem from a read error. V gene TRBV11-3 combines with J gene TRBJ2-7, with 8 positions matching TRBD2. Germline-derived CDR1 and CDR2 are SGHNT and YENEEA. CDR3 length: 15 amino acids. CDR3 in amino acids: CASSLLAGNTCERYF. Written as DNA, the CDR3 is TGTGCCAGCAGCTTATTAGCGGGGAATACTTGCGAGCGGTACTTC.

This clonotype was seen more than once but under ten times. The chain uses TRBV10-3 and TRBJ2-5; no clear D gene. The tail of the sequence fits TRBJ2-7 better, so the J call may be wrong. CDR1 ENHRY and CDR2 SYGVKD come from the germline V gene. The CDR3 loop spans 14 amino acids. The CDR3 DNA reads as TGTGCCATCAGTGATGGAAGGAGCTCCTACGAGCAGTACTTC. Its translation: CAISDGRSSYEQYF.

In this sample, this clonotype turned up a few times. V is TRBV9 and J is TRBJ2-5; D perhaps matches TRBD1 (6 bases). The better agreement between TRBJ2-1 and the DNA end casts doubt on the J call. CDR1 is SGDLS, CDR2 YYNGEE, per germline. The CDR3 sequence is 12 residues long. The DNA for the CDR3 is TGTGCCAGCAGCGTAGGAGGGGGTGAGCAGTTCTTC. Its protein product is CASSVGGGEQFF.

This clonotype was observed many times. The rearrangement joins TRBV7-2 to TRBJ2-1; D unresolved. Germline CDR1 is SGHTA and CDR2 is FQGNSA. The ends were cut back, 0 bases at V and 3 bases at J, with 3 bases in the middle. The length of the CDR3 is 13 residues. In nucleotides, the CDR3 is TGTGCCAGCAGCTTAGCCCTCTACAATGAGCAGTTCTTC. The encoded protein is CASSLALYNEQFF.

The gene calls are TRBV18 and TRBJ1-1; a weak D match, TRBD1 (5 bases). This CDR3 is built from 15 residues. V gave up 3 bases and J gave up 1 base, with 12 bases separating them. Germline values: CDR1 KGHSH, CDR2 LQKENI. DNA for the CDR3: TGTGCCAGCTCACCGATTGGGGGGAAGAACACTGAAGCTTTCTTT. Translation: CASSPIGGKNTEAFF.

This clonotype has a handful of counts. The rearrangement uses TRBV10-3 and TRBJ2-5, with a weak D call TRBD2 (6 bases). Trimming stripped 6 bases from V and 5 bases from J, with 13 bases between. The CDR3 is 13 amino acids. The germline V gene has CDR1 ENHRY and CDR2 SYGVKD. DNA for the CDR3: TGTGCCATCAGGAACGCCGGAGGGGAGACCCAGTACTTC. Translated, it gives CAIRNAGGETQYF.

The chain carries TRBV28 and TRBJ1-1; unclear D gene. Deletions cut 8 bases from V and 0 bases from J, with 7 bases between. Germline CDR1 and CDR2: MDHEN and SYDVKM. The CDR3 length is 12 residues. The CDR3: CASGSMNTEAFF. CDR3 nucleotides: TGTGCCAGCGGCAGCATGAACACTGAAGCTTTCTTT.

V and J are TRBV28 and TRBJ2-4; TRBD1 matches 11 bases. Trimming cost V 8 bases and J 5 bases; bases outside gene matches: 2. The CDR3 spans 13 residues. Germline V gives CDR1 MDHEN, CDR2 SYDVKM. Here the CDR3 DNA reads TGTGCCAGCGAGGGACAGGGGGAAAACATTCAGTACTTC. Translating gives CASEGQGENIQYF.